The sequence of this T cell receptor beta chain was determined in a study of post-analysis software for immune sequencing data. Study outcomes and limitations: Relative to controls, patients had 4 or 5 TRBV segments at higher frequency, with TRBV5-6, TRBV5-1 and TRBV20-1 among these. Diversity measured as normalized Chao1 was significantly lower in multiple sclerosis patients than in controls.

Unique molecular identifiers were present in the TCR beta cDNA libraries. TCRdb re-called the PCR reads with MiXCR, one entry per CDR3 protein. The sample holds about 770,000 distinct CDR3 sequences, 40% to 55% seen once. This clonotype has a handful of counts. Its target is not known. J gave up 0 bases and V 3 bases, and 7 bases lay outside the gene matches. This CDR3 is 16 amino acids long. Sequencing input: blood. The chain links TRBV12-3 or TRBV12-4 to TRBJ2-7; TRBD1 agrees at 8 bases. This TCR was recovered from a girl aged 10-17 years with multiple sclerosis. CDR3 in DNA: TGTGCCAGCAGTTTCGCAGGGGGCCGGGGCTCCTACGAGCAGTACTTC. Translated, it gives CASSFAGGRGSYEQYF.